This TCR beta chain was documented in a study of beta chain features in type 1 diabetes. One heparinised blood draw averaging roughly 120 mL was given by each donor. Sorting gave populations that all exceeded 98% purity. As for this clone: Its antigen remains unknown.

Expressed TCRB transcripts were sequenced because the isolated RNA had all been reverse transcribed beforehand. The method was immunoSEQ multiplex PCR; TCRdb's version includes in-frame clones alone and lacks a portion of them. This table holds about 360,000 clones, around 13% found once. Whole-study results and caveats: Individuals with type 1 diabetes displayed fewer insertions and more deletions at VDJ junctions.

Losses at the gene ends were 6 bases for V and 13 bases for J; bases not matched to a gene: 10. CDR3 length: 12 residues. The germline V gene encodes CDR1 MNHEY and CDR2 SVGAGI. This clonotype originated in a man aged 18 to 29 in good health. The V and J genes are TRBV6-5 and TRBJ2-7, with 9 bases that match TRBD1. The sample comprised naive CD4+ T cells from blood. Here the CDR3 DNA reads TGTGCCAGCAGGCCCGGGACAGGGATCAGTTACTTC. It encodes CASRPGTGISYF.